Listed below are T cell receptor beta chains from one sample, sequenced in a study of patients and donors after allogeneic stem cell transplantation. TCRdb processed the RT-PCR reads anew with MiXCR; each CDR3 protein has one entry. The sample consists of about 960,000 distinct CDR3 sequences, over 15% of them appearing once. The specimen was blood, either unsorted or a sorted T cell fraction (not recorded which). All receptors come from a human donor who was either an allogeneic HSCT recipient or a stem cell or donor lymphocyte infusion donor (not recorded which). It is not recorded whose cells these are; they may come from a transplant donor. CDR3s include the opening cysteine and the closing phenylalanine or tryptophan. A D gene is named only where the DNA matches it firmly. The listing skips clone size in some rows; elsewhere it reads once, few, many or a size class.

clone size: NA
D gene: NA
CDR3 length: 13
V gene: TRBV20-1
J gene: TRBJ2-3
CDR3 protein: CSPGGGMTDTQYF
CDR3 DNA: TGCAGTCCCGGTGGCGGGATGACAGATACGCAGTATTTT

clone size: few
D gene: NA
CDR3 length: 15
V gene: TRBV25-1
J gene: TRBJ1-1
CDR3 protein: CASKPARSGNTEAFF
CDR3 DNA: TGTGCCAGCAAGCCGGCGAGATCAGGGAACACTGAAGCTTTCTTT

clone size: few
D gene: NA
CDR3 length: 15
V gene: TRBV11-2
J gene: TRBJ2-1
CDR3 protein: CASSLGGASTNEQFF
CDR3 DNA: TGTGCCAGCAGCTTAGGGGGAGCTTCTACAAATGAGCAGTTCTTC

clone size: few
D gene: NA
CDR3 length: 14
V gene: TRBV7-2
J gene: TRBJ2-2
CDR3 protein: CASSLGAYTGELFF
CDR3 DNA: TGTGCCAGCAGCTTAGGGGCGTACACCGGGGAGCTGTTTTTT

clone size: NA
D gene: TRBD2
CDR3 length: 13
V gene: TRBV20-1
J gene: TRBJ2-7
CDR3 protein: CSASSSAGYEQYF
CDR3 DNA: TGCAGTGCTAGTTCGTCAGCGGGGTACGAGCAGTACTTC

clone size: few
D gene: NA
CDR3 length: 14
V gene: TRBV5-8
J gene: TRBJ2-2
CDR3 protein: CASVAIPNTGELFF
CDR3 DNA: TGTGCCAGCGTAGCTATTCCCAACACCGGGGAGCTGTTTTTT

clone size: few
D gene: NA
CDR3 length: 15
V gene: TRBV11-2
J gene: TRBJ2-1
CDR3 protein: CASSPRLVTYNEQFF
CDR3 DNA: TGTGCCAGCAGCCCCAGACTAGTAACCTACAATGAGCAGTTCTTC

clone size: NA
D gene: NA
CDR3 length: 13
V gene: TRBV12-3/TRBV12-4
J gene: TRBJ1-1
CDR3 protein: CASSPRPVAEAFF
CDR3 DNA: TGTGCCAGCAGTCCTCGACCGGTCGCTGAAGCTTTCTTT

clone size: NA
D gene: TRBD1
CDR3 length: 14
V gene: TRBV28
J gene: TRBJ1-1
CDR3 protein: CASSFRGDRTEAFF
CDR3 DNA: TGTGCCAGCAGTTTTCGGGGGGACAGAACTGAAGCTTTCTTT

clone size: few
D gene: TRBD1
CDR3 length: 14
V gene: TRBV6-1
J gene: TRBJ2-7
CDR3 protein: CASRGQVSSYEQYF
CDR3 DNA: TGTGCCAGCAGGGGACAGGTGAGCTCCTACGAGCAGTACTTC

clone size: many
D gene: TRBD1
CDR3 length: 18
V gene: TRBV2
J gene: TRBJ2-6
CDR3 protein: CASSDGTAMRSGANVLTF
CDR3 DNA: TGTGCCAGCAGTGATGGGACAGCCATGCGCTCTGGGGCCAACGTCCTGACTTTC

clone size: NA
D gene: TRBD2
CDR3 length: 17
V gene: TRBV27
J gene: TRBJ2-1
CDR3 protein: CASSFLGRLAGVNEQFF
CDR3 DNA: TGTGCCAGCAGTTTTCTAGGGCGACTAGCGGGCGTCAATGAGCAGTTCTTC

clone size: few
D gene: TRBD1
CDR3 length: 12
V gene: TRBV10-3
J gene: TRBJ2-7
CDR3 protein: CAISGQGAEQYF
CDR3 DNA: TGTGCCATCAGTGGACAGGGAGCCGAGCAGTACTTC

clone size: NA
D gene: NA
CDR3 length: 16
V gene: TRBV7-9
J gene: TRBJ2-7
CDR3 protein: CASSLSISGPLDEQYF
CDR3 DNA: TGTGCCAGCAGCTTATCGATTAGCGGCCCTCTAGACGAGCAGTACTTC

clone size: few
D gene: NA
CDR3 length: 15
V gene: TRBV28
J gene: TRBJ2-7
CDR3 protein: CASSPLASSLYEQYF
CDR3 DNA: TGTGCCAGCAGTCCCCTGGCTAGCTCCCTTTACGAGCAGTACTTC

clone size: few
D gene: NA
CDR3 length: 16
V gene: TRBV20-1
J gene: TRBJ2-5
CDR3 protein: CSARGKPGLPWETQYF
CDR3 DNA: TGCAGTGCTAGGGGTAAACCGGGGCTACCTTGGGAGACCCAGTACTTC

clone size: many
D gene: NA
CDR3 length: 13
V gene: TRBV4-3
J gene: TRBJ1-1
CDR3 protein: CASSQDLGTEAFF
CDR3 DNA: TGCGCCAGCAGCCAAGATCTAGGCACTGAAGCTTTCTTT

clone size: NA
D gene: TRBD2
CDR3 length: 15
V gene: TRBV20-1
J gene: TRBJ2-1
CDR3 protein: CSAPPLAASYNEQFF
CDR3 DNA: TGCAGTGCTCCCCCCCTAGCGGCTTCCTACAATGAGCAGTTCTTC

clone size: many
D gene: NA
CDR3 length: 15
V gene: TRBV12-3/TRBV12-4
J gene: TRBJ2-7
CDR3 protein: CASSLSGGAASEQYF
CDR3 DNA: TGTGCCAGCAGTTTGTCTGGGGGCGCAGCATCCGAGCAGTACTTC

clone size: NA
D gene: NA
CDR3 length: 14
V gene: TRBV7-9
J gene: TRBJ2-3
CDR3 protein: CASSFEGWGDTQYF
CDR3 DNA: TGTGCCAGCAGCTTTGAGGGGTGGGGAGATACGCAGTATTTT

clone size: NA
D gene: TRBD2
CDR3 length: 16
V gene: TRBV9
J gene: TRBJ2-5
CDR3 protein: CASSVGLAGGEETQYF
CDR3 DNA: TGTGCCAGCAGCGTGGGACTAGCGGGGGGAGAAGAGACCCAGTACTTC

clone size: few
D gene: TRBD2
CDR3 length: 15
V gene: TRBV2
J gene: TRBJ2-5
CDR3 protein: CASSEGLALQETQYF
CDR3 DNA: TGTGCCAGCAGTGAGGGACTAGCTCTTCAAGAGACCCAGTACTTC

clone size: NA
D gene: NA
CDR3 length: 14
V gene: TRBV5-1
J gene: TRBJ2-7
CDR3 protein: CASTLQQGYYEQYF
CDR3 DNA: TGCGCCAGCACCCTGCAACAGGGCTACTACGAGCAGTACTTC

clone size: many
D gene: NA
CDR3 length: 13
V gene: TRBV7-3
J gene: TRBJ1-1
CDR3 protein: CASSLTRDTEAFF
CDR3 DNA: TGTGCCAGCAGCTTAACTCGGGACACTGAAGCTTTCTTT

clone size: few
D gene: NA
CDR3 length: 11
V gene: TRBV12-3/TRBV12-4
J gene: TRBJ2-5
CDR3 protein: CASTSGVSQYF
CDR3 DNA: TGTGCCAGCACCTCGGGAGTTAGCCAGTACTTC

clone size: NA
D gene: NA
CDR3 length: 14
V gene: TRBV7-8
J gene: TRBJ1-2
CDR3 protein: CASSLGAASYGYTF
CDR3 DNA: TGTGCCAGCAGCTTAGGGGCAGCCTCCTATGGCTACACCTTC

clone size: few
D gene: NA
CDR3 length: 14
V gene: TRBV19
J gene: TRBJ1-5
CDR3 protein: CASSTDQPGPPQHF
CDR3 DNA: TGTGCCAGTAGTACCGATCAACCAGGTCCGCCCCAGCATTTT

clone size: many
D gene: TRBD2
CDR3 length: 13
V gene: TRBV29-1
J gene: TRBJ2-7
CDR3 protein: CSVGLAGAYEQYF
CDR3 DNA: TGCAGCGTTGGACTAGCGGGAGCCTACGAGCAGTACTTC